This passage covers 26 T cell receptor beta chains from one sample sequenced in a study of T-cell memory formation after mild COVID-19. TCRdb re-called the 5' RACE reads with MiXCR, one entry per CDR3 protein. The profile covers about 340,000 distinct CDR3 sequences, with 10% to 15% appearing a single time and around 21% taken by the ten largest. Sequencing used PBMCs or a T cell subset sorted from them (not recorded which). All receptors derive from a man younger than 30 who had mild COVID-19 (a few samples of this study predate the infection). Cell type and time point are not known.

The rearrangement joins TRBV7-9 to TRBJ1-1; TRBD1 is a possible D gene (5 bases). CDR3 length: 12 residues. V gave up 0 bases and J gave up 10 bases, with 9 bases separating them. Germline CDR1 reads SEHNR; CDR2 reads FQNEAQ (reference sequence). The CDR3 DNA reads as TGTGCCAGCAGCTTAGCGGGACCTAGAGCTTTCTTT. Protein: CASSLAGPRAFF.

This clonotype was counted between two and nine times. Here the CDR3 reads CASSRFNSPLHF. In DNA, the CDR3 is TGTGCCAGCAGCAGGTTCAACTCACCCCTCCACTTT. V and J are TRBV13 and TRBJ1-6; D call uncertain. The CDR3 length is 12 residues. The V gene's germline CDR1 is PRHDT and CDR2 FYEKMQ (reference sequence). V was pared by 5 bases and J by 10 bases, with 9 bases between.

This clonotype occurred a few times. This rearrangement joins TRBV18 to TRBJ1-6; D might be TRBD1 (5 bases). Trimming cost V 8 bases and J 9 bases, with 11 bases left between them. Germline-derived CDR1 and CDR2 are KGHSH and LQKENI. The CDR3 totals 12 residues. The CDR3 spells CASESGGSPLHF. CDR3 in DNA: TGTGCCAGCGAATCGGGGGGTTCACCCCTCCACTTT.

This chain joins TRBV27 and TRBJ1-4, with no clear D. Looked up from germline, CDR1 is MNHEY and CDR2 is SMNVEV (reference sequence). The CDR3 loop spans 13 amino acids. The ends were cut back, 2 bases at V and 6 bases at J, with 7 bases in the middle. CDR3 sequence: CASSLLPHEKLFF. Written as DNA, the CDR3 is TGTGCCAGCAGTTTACTGCCCCATGAAAAACTGTTTTTT. The entire variable domain, with the rest obtained from reference TRBV27 and TRBJ1-4, is as follows: EAQVTQNPRYLITVTGKKLTVTCSQNMNHEYMSWYRQDPGLGLRQIYYSMNVEVTDKGDVPEGYKVSRKEKRNFPLILESPSPNQTSLYFCASSLLPHEKLFFGSGTQLSVL.

This clonotype has a handful of counts. CDR3 sequence: CASSQGGFGETQYF. DNA for the CDR3: TGTGCCAGCAGCCAAGGGGGATTCGGGGAGACCCAGTACTTC. The chain combines TRBV7-2 with TRBJ2-5; tentatively, D is TRBD1 (6 bases). The germline V gene encodes CDR1 SGHTA and CDR2 FQGNSA. The CDR3 has 14 residues. V dropped 5 bases and J dropped 5 bases, with 15 bases sitting between them.

As for this clonotype: One base away lies a much larger clone, so this may be a sequencing read error. The chain has TRBV7-9 and TRBJ1-1; D is ambiguous. This CDR3 has 11 amino acids. The V end lost 1 base, the J end lost 6 bases, and 3 bases lay between the germline ends. Looked up from germline, CDR1 is SEHNR and CDR2 is FQNEAQ (reference sequence). The CDR3 sequence is CASSLDSEAFF. CDR3 coding DNA: TGTGCCAGCAGCTTAGACTCTGAAGCTTTCTTT.

V and J are TRBV5-1 and TRBJ1-3, with TRBD1 as a possible D gene (6 bases). Germline CDR1 and CDR2: SGHRS and YFSETQ. CDR3 size: 16 residues. V was cut by 0 bases and J by 1 base, with 11 bases left in between. The CDR3 DNA follows: TGCGCCAGCAGCTTGGAGACAGGCTCATCTGGAAACACCATATATTTT. This encodes CASSLETGSSGNTIYF.

This clonotype has only a few counts. The chain joins TRBV5-1 to TRBJ2-3, with unresolved D. CDR1 is SGHRS, CDR2 YFSETQ, per germline. The CDR3 is 15 amino acids. Trimming removed 6 bases from V and 2 bases from J, with 16 bases in between. Here the CDR3 reads CASNPSLDPTDTQYF. The DNA for the CDR3 is TGCGCCAGCAATCCCTCCTTGGACCCCACAGATACGCAGTATTTT.

The CDR3 DNA sequence: TGCGCCAGCTGCCGAGACATCCGGCAAGAGACCCAGTACTTC. Translated, it gives CASCRDIRQETQYF. This chain links TRBV5-1 with TRBJ2-5, with no clear D. Germline CDR1 SGHRS, CDR2 YFSETQ. V lost 7 bases to trimming and J lost 2 bases, with 15 bases between them. This CDR3 spans 14 amino acids.

The V gene is TRBV7-9, the J gene TRBJ2-7, with D possibly matching TRBD2 (5 bases). This CDR3 region has 15 residues. V lost 3 bases and J 2 bases, leaving 14 bases between the germline ends. The germline V gene has CDR1 SEHNR and CDR2 FQNEAQ (reference sequence). The CDR3 here is CASSFRGGGPYEQYF. CDR3 nucleotide sequence: TGTGCCAGCAGCTTCAGAGGCGGCGGGCCCTACGAGCAGTACTTC.

This chain joins TRBV7-2 and TRBJ1-2; D unclear. From germline, CDR1 is SGHTA and CDR2 FQGNSA. Trimming stripped 5 bases from V and 4 bases from J, with 17 bases between. The CDR3 runs 15 residues. CDR3 in amino acids: CASSPLGGFGYGYTF. The CDR3 nucleotides are TGTGCCAGCAGCCCATTGGGAGGGTTCGGCTATGGCTACACCTTC.

The table lists this clonotype with a few counts. This chain links TRBV20-1 with TRBJ1-6; 7 bases match TRBD1. V dropped 6 bases and J dropped 8; count of bases not matched to a gene: 7. The germline gives CDR1 DFQATT, CDR2 SNEGSKA (reference sequence). This CDR3 contains 13 residues. CDR3 loop: CSAVRDRDSPLHF. Here the CDR3 DNA reads TGCAGTGCGGTCCGGGACAGAGATTCACCCCTCCACTTT.

This clonotype was observed a handful of times. The chain couples TRBV4-1 to TRBJ2-5, with D perhaps TRBD1 (5 bases). CDR1 and CDR2 from the germline V gene are MGHRA and YSYEKL. Trimming shortened V by 2 bases and J by 7 bases, and 14 bases separated the two germline ends. The CDR3 length is 14 residues. The CDR3 nucleotides are TGCGCCAGCAGCCAATGGGGCTTCGCCGGGACCCAGTACTTC. Residues: CASSQWGFAGTQYF.

This clonotype came up a few times. This rearrangement joins TRBV29-1 to TRBJ1-1; a possible D gene is TRBD1 (6 bases). The CDR3 runs 13 residues. V shed 5 bases and J shed 1 base, with 11 bases lying between them. Per germline, CDR1 SQVTM and CDR2 ANQGSEA. CDR3 bases: TGCAGCGTTATGGACAGAGGGAACACTGAAGCTTTCTTT. This encodes CSVMDRGNTEAFF.

The CDR3 region is CASSLTSGGAYEQYV. Here the CDR3 DNA reads TGTGCCAGCAGCTTGACTAGCGGGGGGGCCTACGAGCAGTACGTC. This chain connects TRBV11-1 to TRBJ2-7, with 14 nucleotides matching TRBD2. V gave up 3 bases and J gave up 2 bases; unmatched junction bases: 0. Germline CDR1 SGHAT, CDR2 FQDESV (reference sequence). The length of the CDR3 is 15 residues.

The chain links TRBV5-6 to TRBJ1-1; tentatively, D is TRBD1 (5 bases). The CDR3 length is 11 residues. Germline loops: CDR1 SGHDT, CDR2 YYEEEE. V was cut by 3 bases and J by 10 bases, with 10 bases left in between. The CDR3 loop reads CASSWEGRAFF. The CDR3 DNA is TGTGCCAGCAGCTGGGAGGGACGAGCTTTCTTT. The entire variable domain, with the rest obtained from reference TRBV5-6 and TRBJ1-1, is as follows: DAGVTQSPTHLIKTRGQQVTLRCSPKSGHDTVSWYQQALGQGPQFIFQYYEEEERQRGNFPDRFSGHQFPNYSSELNVNALLLGDSALYLCASSWEGRAFFGQGTRLTVV.

The chain uses TRBV7-9 and TRBJ2-5, with 8 bases that match TRBD2. V gave up 7 bases and J gave up 3 bases; unmatched junction bases: 10. This CDR3 is built from 15 residues. Per the germline V gene, CDR1 is SEHNR and CDR2 is FQNEAQ (reference sequence). CDR3 amino acids: CASTKSGGTEETQYF. Here the CDR3 DNA reads TGTGCCAGCACAAAAAGCGGGGGAACCGAAGAGACCCAGTACTTC.

The V call is TRBV10-2, the J call TRBJ2-3; 9 bases map to TRBD1. CDR1 and CDR2 from the germline V gene are WSHSY and SAAADI. The CDR3 runs 14 residues. V shed 2 bases, J shed 3 bases, and the junction held 0 bases outside the gene matches. The DNA of the CDR3 is TGCGCCAGCAGTGAGGGACAGGGGACAGATACGCAGTATTTT. It yields the protein CASSEGQGTDTQYF.

The sample holds a few counts of this clonotype. V usage is TRBV6-2 or TRBV6-3 and J usage is TRBJ2-7; 7 bases are a match to TRBD1. CDR1 is MNHEY and CDR2 is SVGEGT in the germline V gene. The V segment lost 6 bases and the J segment 3 bases; nucleotides outside the gene matches: 8. CDR3 length: 14 amino acids. The CDR3 coding sequence is TGTGCCAGCAGCAGACAGGGAAGTGTCTACGAGCAGTACGTC. This gives the protein CASSRQGSVYEQYV.

There are a few counts of this clonotype. The rearrangement joins TRBV12-3 or TRBV12-4 to TRBJ1-2; 8 nucleotides align to TRBD1. There are 12 residues in the CDR3. The V and J ends lost 5 bases and 9 bases, in that order; junction bases with no gene match: 5. Written as DNA, the CDR3 is TGTGCCAGCAGTCTGACAGGGGATCGCTACACCTTC. It codes for CASSLTGDRYTF.

The V call is TRBV29-1, the J call TRBJ1-2, with D perhaps TRBD1 (6 bases). V was trimmed by 7 bases and J by 8 bases, leaving 26 bases between them. Germline V CDR1 and CDR2: SQVTM, ANQGSEA. CDR3 length: 15 residues. The CDR3, as DNA: TGCAGCGCCCGAGGGGCGGGACACTCGTACCCGGGCTACACCTTC. Its translation is CSARGAGHSYPGYTF.

The V and J genes are TRBV12-3 or TRBV12-4 and TRBJ1-1; no definite D call. The CDR3 has 15 amino acids. Deletions cut 5 bases from V and 0 bases from J, with 13 bases between. Here the CDR3 DNA reads TGTGCCAGCAGTGACCGGACGGTCATGAACACTGAAGCTTTCTTT. Translated: CASSDRTVMNTEAFF.

This clonotype was recorded at least ten times. Compared with germline, one end of the junction differs, possibly owing to a read error. This chain connects TRBV6-5 to TRBJ1-5; 7 nucleotides align to TRBD1. Germline-derived CDR1 and CDR2 are MNHEY and SVGAGI. The CDR3 contains 15 residues. The chain's CDR3 is CASSSEGQSSQPQHF. CDR3 DNA: TGTGCCAGCAGTTCTGAGGGACAGAGCAGTCAGCCCCAGCATTTT.

V gene TRBV5-1 combines with J gene TRBJ1-6, with D perhaps TRBD1 (6 bases). The CDR3 sequence is 15 residues long. Trimming took off 4 bases at V and 7 bases at J, with 15 bases between the two ends. Germline CDR1 is SGHRS and CDR2 is YFSETQ. DNA of the CDR3: TGCGCCAGCAGCACAGGGCCGCTAGGGAATTCACCCCTCCACTTT. This sequence encodes CASSTGPLGNSPLHF. The full variable domain, its missing parts supplied by reference TRBV5-1 and TRBJ1-6, is KAGVTQTPRYLIKTRGQQVTLSCSPISGHRSVSWYQQTPGQGLQFLFEYFSETQRNKGNFPGRFSGRQFSNSRSEMNVSTLELGDSALYLCASSTGPLGNSPLHFGNGTRLTVT.

This clonotype came up many times. V is TRBV7-3 and J is TRBJ2-3; D is unresolved. There are 14 residues in the CDR3. V shed 3 bases and J shed 2 bases, with 9 bases lying between them. Germline values: CDR1 SGHTA, CDR2 FQGTGA. The chain's CDR3 is CASSLELFTDTQYF. CDR3 nucleotide sequence: TGTGCCAGCAGCTTGGAGCTTTTCACAGATACGCAGTATTTT.

The chain employs TRBV7-6 and TRBJ1-1; no firm D call. Germline lookup yields CDR1 SGHVS and CDR2 FNYEAQ. With 3 bases removed from V and 7 bases from J, the gap between germline ends came to 15 bases. The length of the CDR3 is 14 residues. Here the CDR3 DNA reads TGTGCCAGCAGCTTTTCGGCCAACTCCCGTGAAGCTTTCTTT. Protein sequence: CASSFSANSREAFF.